The sequence of this TCR beta chain was determined in a study of CD8 T cells in Susac syndrome. Peripheral blood CD8+ and CD4+ T cells were profiled by TCR beta sequencing. The CDR3 covers 13 residues. The germline gives CDR1 ENHRY, CDR2 SYGVKD. Trimming stripped 10 bases from V and 8 bases from J, with 15 bases between. RNA amounts of roughly 0.5 to 1 ug underwent reverse transcription with random hexamers. TCRdb re-called the immunoSEQ multiplex PCR reads through MiXCR, storing one row per CDR3 protein. The sample lists approximately 210,000 distinct CDR3 sequences; about 94% were seen once. The gene calls are TRBV10-3 and TRBJ1-6, with D hard to call. The sequence derives from a human donor with Susac syndrome. Sequenced: CD4+ T cells from PBMCs. Here the CDR3 reads CATTSSSDSPLHF. As DNA, the CDR3 is TGTGCCACCACCTCGAGTTCGGATTCACCCCTCCACTTT.